These T cell receptor beta chains were read from a single sample in a study of blood T cell repertoires in COVID-19. This table comes from immunoSEQ multiplex PCR, and its TCRdb copy is limited to in-frame clones, with some not included. The table shows some 150,000 clones, with approximately 90% occurring only once. The source material was PBMCs or T cells enriched from blood (not recorded which). The receptors come from a man in his forties or fifties who had recovered from COVID-19. Both conserved end residues are part of each CDR3. The order of the fields is J gene, D gene, clone size, V gene, CDR3 protein, CDR3 DNA. D genes are given only for firm matches. Clone size is given for some rows only: seen once, a few or many times, or a class if the clone is expanded.

TRBJ1-2,-,-,TRBV12-3/TRBV12-4,CASSEGEYGYTF,TGTGCCAGCAGCGAGGGGGAGTATGGCTACACCTTC
TRBJ1-6,TRBD1,-,TRBV28,CASSPMTGGSNSPLHF,TGTGCCAGCAGTCCGATGACAGGGGGCAGTAATTCACCCCTCCACTTT
TRBJ2-1,-,-,TRBV24-1,CATSDRKLPDNEQFF,TGTGCCACCAGTGACCGTAAACTCCCTGACAATGAGCAGTTCTTC
TRBJ1-1,-,-,TRBV12-3/TRBV12-4,CASSLTWGRAFF,TGTGCCAGCAGTTTAACTTGGGGGAGGGCTTTCTTT
TRBJ1-4,TRBD1,-,TRBV28,CASSYWTGDEKLFF,TGTGCCAGCAGCTATTGGACAGGGGATGAAAAACTGTTTTTT
TRBJ2-5,-,-,TRBV5-1,CASSLAGGQETQYF,TGCGCCAGCAGCTTGGCAGGGGGGCAAGAGACCCAGTACTTC
TRBJ1-2,TRBD1,-,TRBV28,CASRDRSNYGYTF,TGTGCCAGCAGGGACAGGTCTAACTATGGCTACACCTTC
TRBJ2-2,-,-,TRBV6-5,CASSPSLNTGELFF,TGTGCCAGCAGTCCCTCACTGAACACCGGGGAGCTGTTTTTT
TRBJ2-3,TRBD2,-,TRBV2,CASMQTSGTDTQYF,TGTGCCAGCATGCAGACTAGCGGCACAGATACGCAGTATTTT
TRBJ1-5,-,-,TRBV2,CASSVTHSNQPQHF,TGTGCCAGCAGTGTTACACATAGCAATCAGCCCCAGCATTTT
TRBJ1-1,TRBD1,-,TRBV6-5,CASHLGQVKNTEAFF,TGTGCCAGCCACCTAGGACAGGTTAAGAACACTGAAGCTTTCTTT
TRBJ1-6,-,-,TRBV7-2,CASSLGRSNSPLHF,TGTGCCAGCAGCTTAGGACGGAGTAATTCACCCCTCCACTTT
TRBJ1-2,-,-,TRBV7-8,CASSLGDGTNYGYTF,TGTGCCAGCAGCTTAGGCGACGGGACTAACTATGGCTACACCTTC
TRBJ2-2,-,-,TRBV2,CASSEVSPAGELFF,TGTGCCAGCAGTGAAGTTAGCCCCGCCGGGGAGCTGTTTTTT
TRBJ1-4,-,-,TRBV4-1,CASRFLAGWNEKLFF,TGCGCCAGCAGGTTTCTCGCGGGCTGGAATGAAAAACTGTTTTTT
TRBJ1-3,-,-,TRBV3-1/TRBV3-2,CASSDTGALSGNTIYF,TGTGCCAGCAGCGATACTGGGGCCCTCTCTGGAAACACCATATATTTT
TRBJ2-7,-,-,TRBV28,CASSLHGTAYEQYF,TGTGCCAGCAGTCTACATGGGACTGCCTACGAGCAGTACTTC
TRBJ1-5,TRBD1,-,TRBV19,CATKQGQGRSNQPQHF,TGTGCCACTAAACAAGGACAGGGAAGAAGCAATCAGCCCCAGCATTTT
TRBJ1-2,-,-,TRBV28,CASSGAWDFYGYTF,TGTGCCAGCAGTGGAGCCTGGGACTTCTATGGCTACACCTTC
TRBJ2-5,TRBD2,-,TRBV10-3,CASQGLAEGFPQETQYF,TGTGCCAGCCAGGGACTAGCGGAAGGATTTCCACAAGAGACCCAGTACTTC
TRBJ2-1,-,-,TRBV7-9,CASSFFSSYNEQFF,TGTGCCAGCAGCTTTTTCAGCTCCTACAATGAGCAGTTCTTC
TRBJ2-2,-,-,TRBV21-1,CASSKGGGASGRAPGELFF,TGTGCCAGCAGCAAAGGAGGGGGGGCCAGCGGGAGGGCACCCGGGGAGCTGTTTTTT
TRBJ2-3,-,-,TRBV19,CASSISLSGNTQYF,TGTGCCAGTAGTATTTCGTTGTCGGGAAATACGCAGTATTTT
TRBJ2-1,-,-,TRBV9,CASSGYRKYDEQFF,TGTGCCAGCAGCGGGTATAGAAAATATGATGAGCAGTTCTTC
TRBJ2-7,TRBD2,-,TRBV7-2,CASSLREGSYEQYF,TGTGCCAGCAGCTTAAGGGAGGGGTCCTACGAGCAGTACTTC
TRBJ1-3,-,-,TRBV4-3,CASSQAGGGNTIYF,TGCGCCAGCAGTCAAGCGGGGGGAGGAAACACCATATATTTT
TRBJ1-1,-,-,TRBV6-4,CASSASTNTEAFF,TGTGCCAGCAGTGCCAGTACGAACACTGAAGCTTTCTTT
TRBJ2-3,-,-,TRBV2,CASSAEGLSTDTQYF,TGTGCCAGCAGTGCTGAGGGCCTTAGCACAGATACGCAGTATTTT
TRBJ1-5,-,-,TRBV7-9,CASGTGNQPQHF,TGTGCCAGCGGCACAGGGAACCAGCCCCAGCATTTT
TRBJ2-2,TRBD2,few,TRBV5-1,CASSVGLAGSRNTGELFF,TGCGCCAGCAGCGTCGGACTAGCGGGTTCAAGGAACACCGGGGAGCTGTTTTTT
TRBJ2-5,-,-,TRBV5-1,CASSLTATYQETQYF,TGCGCCAGCAGCCTGACAGCGACGTACCAAGAGACCCAGTACTTC
TRBJ1-6,-,once,TRBV9,CASRGGGKNSPLHF,TGTGCCAGCAGAGGAGGAGGGAAGAATTCACCCCTCCACTTT
TRBJ2-1,TRBD2,-,TRBV13,CASSQGSSGSPEQFF,TGTGCCAGCAGCCAAGGCTCTAGCGGGAGCCCTGAGCAGTTCTTC
TRBJ2-7,-,-,TRBV2,CASGRRDYEQYF,TGTGCATCCGGCAGGAGGGACTACGAGCAGTACTTC
TRBJ2-7,-,once,TRBV27,CASSLSIRYEQYF,TGTGCCAGCAGTTTATCGATCCGGTACGAGCAGTACTTC
TRBJ2-7,TRBD1,-,TRBV11-3,CASSSGQPPYEQYF,TGTGCCAGCAGCTCGGGACAGCCCCCCTACGAGCAGTACTTC
TRBJ1-3,-,-,TRBV19,CASSIVAFGSSGNTIYF,TGTGCCAGTAGTATAGTAGCCTTCGGCAGCTCTGGAAACACCATATATTTT
TRBJ2-1,TRBD1,-,TRBV2,CASRGDRGRANEQFF,TGTGCCAGCAGGGGGGACAGGGGGCGCGCAAATGAGCAGTTCTTC
TRBJ1-5,-,-,TRBV29-1,CSAEVGGGPQHF,TGCAGCGCGGAGGTCGGGGGTGGGCCCCAGCATTTT
TRBJ2-3,TRBD1,-,TRBV27,CASSLQRQGPTDTQYF,TGTGCCAGCAGTTTACAGCGACAGGGGCCCACAGATACGCAGTATTTT
TRBJ1-3,-,-,TRBV5-1,CASSFVGQGLGNTIYF,TGCGCCAGCAGCTTTGTTGGGCAGGGACTAGGAAACACCATATATTTT
TRBJ1-5,-,-,TRBV7-2,CASSPSQPGRRFNQPQHF,TGTGCCAGCAGCCCAAGTCAGCCCGGACGGAGGTTCAATCAGCCCCAGCATTTT
TRBJ1-6,-,-,TRBV27,CASSFSLSSYNSPLHF,TGTGCCAGCAGTTTTTCTCTGAGCTCCTATAATTCACCCCTCCACTTT
TRBJ1-3,-,once,TRBV19,CASRTGTAAGNTIYF,TGTGCCAGTAGGACAGGAACGGCAGCTGGAAACACCATATATTTT
TRBJ2-5,-,few,TRBV11-2,CASSYGGTQYF,TGTGCCAGCAGTTACGGGGGGACCCAGTACTTC
TRBJ2-7,-,-,TRBV28,CASSLLTAGESGEQYF,TGTGCCAGCAGTTTGCTCACCGCAGGGGAGTCGGGGGAGCAGTACTTC
TRBJ2-2,TRBD1,few,TRBV30,CAWLDRGYSGELFF,TGTGCCTGGCTGGACAGGGGGTATTCCGGGGAGCTGTTTTTT
TRBJ1-4,-,-,TRBV28,CASSRRRATNEKLFF,TGTGCCAGCAGCCGGCGGCGGGCAACTAATGAAAAACTGTTTTTT